This TCR beta chain is from a study of control samples from healthy donors and cancer patients (TCRdb year 2020). The cysteine opens and the phenylalanine closes a CDR3 of 16 amino acids. Only CDR3 DNA is held: 48 bases, read in frame from base 1. The germline V gene yields SGHRS for CDR1 and YFSETQ for CDR2. After removal of 3 bases from V and 3 bases from J, the junction retains 11 bases not matched to a gene. Comment on this clone: It lacks a known antigen. The record has no base qualities; no much larger clone is one base away.

The library was made by the immunoSEQ multiplex PCR assay. TCRdb holds this immuneACCESS table with in-frame rearrangements only. Some clones are missing; in checked studies, unresolved V genes explain under half, and the rest has no known cause. This sample has about 130,000 clones in its table, and roughly nine tenths of those were observed once. The ten largest make up around 1.7% of the sample. The specimen sequenced was blood. The sequence derives from a young man in good health. This receptor chain uses TRBV5-1 and TRBJ2-5, and 7 bases in between align with TRBD1. DNA sequence: TGCGCCAGCAGCTCCAAACGGAACACAGGGGAAGAGACCCAGTACTTC. It translates as CASSSKRNTGEETQYF.